These 6 T cell receptor beta chains share one sample of origin, sequenced in a study of OX40 agonist ivuxolimab in advanced cancers. TCRdb's copy holds only in-frame clones and misses some; the assay was immunoSEQ multiplex PCR. This repertoire shows about 48,000 clones, approximately 84% found once; its top ten account for about 10%. Here the sequenced sample was CD4+ or CD8+ T cells sorted from blood, taken in a trial of the OX40 agonist ivuxolimab. Source of these receptors: an adult with an advanced solid tumor such as melanoma, head and neck, liver or kidney cancer.

The chain recombines TRBV28 with TRBJ2-7, with D perhaps matching TRBD1 or TRBD2 (5 bases each). CDR3 length equals 14 residues. V was pared by 6 bases and J by 3 bases, with 15 bases between. Looked up from germline, CDR1 is MDHEN and CDR2 is SYDVKM. The CDR3 loop is CASRIPGRNYEQYF. The CDR3 DNA follows: TGTGCCAGCAGGATTCCGGGACGAAACTACGAGCAGTACTTC.

The chain recombines TRBV28 with TRBJ2-1, with D possibly TRBD2 on 5 matching bases. The CDR3 extends over 14 amino acids. Trimming cost V 6 bases and J 7 bases, with 16 bases left between them. Germline-derived CDR1 and CDR2 are MDHEN and SYDVKM. The CDR3 DNA sequence: TGTGCCAGCAGCAGAGCGGTCCTTCGGAATGAGCAGTTCTTC. Translating it yields CASSRAVLRNEQFF. Variable domain in full (rest from reference TRBV28 and TRBJ2-1): DVKVTQSSRYLVKRTGEKVFLECVQDMDHENMFWYRQDPGLGLRLIYFSYDVKMKEKGDIPEGYSVSREKKERFSLILESASTNQTSMYLCASSRAVLRNEQFFGPGTRLTVL.

The V call is TRBV9, the J call TRBJ1-1, with TRBD1 matching over 7 bases. Trimming removed 4 bases from V and 3 bases from J; junction bases left unmatched: 18. This CDR3 comprises 18 residues. Germline-derived CDR1 and CDR2 are SGDLS and YYNGEE. CDR3 in amino acids: CASSPLRGGGKSDTEAFF. CDR3 bases: TGTGCCAGCAGCCCCCTCCGGGGAGGGGGCAAATCGGACACTGAAGCTTTCTTT.

The rearrangement links TRBV18 to TRBJ2-3; 9 positions match TRBD1. CDR1 is KGHSH and CDR2 is LQKENI in the germline V gene. The V segment lost 5 bases and the J segment 1 base; nucleotides outside the gene matches: 7. The CDR3 length is 16 residues. CDR3 residues: CASSTQDRGGTDTQYF. DNA of the CDR3: TGTGCCAGCTCAACCCAGGACAGGGGAGGCACAGATACGCAGTATTTT.

J is TRBJ1-2 and V is TRBV28; D may be TRBD1 (6 bases). Germline lookup yields CDR1 MDHEN and CDR2 SYDVKM. V shed 7 bases and J shed 7 bases, with 13 bases lying between them. This CDR3 comprises 12 residues. CDR3 DNA sequence: TGTGCCAGCAAGGGGGATCCACCTGGCTACACCTTC. Translating gives CASKGDPPGYTF.

The chain carries TRBV19 and TRBJ2-2; D call uncertain. The ends were cut back, 2 bases at V and 5 bases at J, with 6 bases in the middle. The CDR3 loop spans 13 amino acids. In germline, CDR1 is LNHDA, CDR2 SQIVND (reference sequence). The CDR3 coding sequence is TGTGCCAGTAGTATAAGGAAAACCGGGGAGCTGTTTTTT. Protein: CASSIRKTGELFF.